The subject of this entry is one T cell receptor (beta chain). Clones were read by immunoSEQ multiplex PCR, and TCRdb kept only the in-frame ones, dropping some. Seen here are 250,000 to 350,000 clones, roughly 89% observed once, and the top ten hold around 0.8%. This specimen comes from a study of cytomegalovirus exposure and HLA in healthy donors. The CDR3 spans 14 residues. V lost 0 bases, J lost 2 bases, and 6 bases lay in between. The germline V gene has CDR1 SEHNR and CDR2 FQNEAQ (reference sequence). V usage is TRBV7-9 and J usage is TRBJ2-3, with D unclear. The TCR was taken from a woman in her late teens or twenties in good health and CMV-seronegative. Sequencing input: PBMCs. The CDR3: CASSLAANTDTQYF. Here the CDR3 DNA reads TGTGCCAGCAGCTTAGCGGCAAACACAGATACGCAGTATTTT.